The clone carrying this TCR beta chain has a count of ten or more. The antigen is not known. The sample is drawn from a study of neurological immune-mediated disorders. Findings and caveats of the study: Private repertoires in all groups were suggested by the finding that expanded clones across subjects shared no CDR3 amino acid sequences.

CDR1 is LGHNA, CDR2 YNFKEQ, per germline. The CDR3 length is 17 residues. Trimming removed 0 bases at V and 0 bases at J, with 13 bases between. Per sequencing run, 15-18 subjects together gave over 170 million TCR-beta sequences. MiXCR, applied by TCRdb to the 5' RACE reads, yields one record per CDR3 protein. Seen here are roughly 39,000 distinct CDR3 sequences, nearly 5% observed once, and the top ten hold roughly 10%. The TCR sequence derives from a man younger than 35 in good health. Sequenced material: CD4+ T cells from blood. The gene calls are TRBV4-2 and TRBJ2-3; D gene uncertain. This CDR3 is CASSQDSPERSTDTQYF. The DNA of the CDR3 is TGTGCCAGCAGCCAAGACTCTCCGGAAAGGAGCACAGATACGCAGTATTTT.